This passage covers 10 T cell receptor beta chains from one sample sequenced in a study of cytomegalovirus exposure and HLA in healthy donors. PCR used 60 Vbeta primers and 13 Jbeta primers. This table comes from immunoSEQ multiplex PCR, and its TCRdb copy is limited to in-frame clones, with some not included. The data show around 160,000 clones, 70% to 85% seen once. Sequencing was performed on PBMCs. These TCRs come from a male donor in good health and CMV-seronegative.

This chain connects TRBV25-1 to TRBJ1-6, with a tentative D call TRBD1 (6 bases). Germline V gene sequence: CDR1 MGHDK, CDR2 SYGVNS. V was cut by 1 base and J by 8 bases, with 12 bases left in between. The CDR3 runs 15 residues. This chain's CDR3 is CASSESHRAHSPLHF. The CDR3 DNA reads TGTGCCAGCAGTGAATCTCACAGGGCGCATTCACCCCTCCACTTT. Full variable domain (rest looked up from reference TRBV25-1 and TRBJ1-6): EADIYQTPRYLVIGTGKKITLECSQTMGHDKMYWYQQDPGMELHLIHYSYGVNSTEKGDLSSESTVSRIRTEHFPLTLESARPSHTSQYLCASSESHRAHSPLHFGNGTRLTVT.

The V and J genes are TRBV4-3 and TRBJ2-1; perhaps TRBD1 as D (5 bases). This CDR3 is 13 amino acids long. CDR1 is LGHNA and CDR2 is YSLEER in the germline V gene. Trimming cost V 2 bases and J 7 bases, with 9 bases left between them. CDR3 nucleotides: TGCGCCAGCAGCCAACAGGGTGGGAATGAGCAGTTCTTC. Protein product: CASSQQGGNEQFF.

The rearrangement joins TRBV11-2 to TRBJ2-7, with TRBD2 matching 8 bases. After removal of 4 bases from V and 0 bases from J, the junction contained 8 bases not matched to a gene. This CDR3 has 16 amino acids. The germline V gene encodes CDR1 SGHAT and CDR2 FQNNGV. CDR3 bases: TGTGCCAGCAGCTCCCGGGGGGGCACTTCCTCCTACGAGCAGTACTTC. It yields the protein CASSSRGGTSSYEQYF.

The chain joins TRBV6-5 to TRBJ2-2, with D perhaps TRBD1 (5 bases). CDR3 length: 14 residues. The ends were cut back, 6 bases at V and 2 bases at J, with 10 bases in the middle. The germline V gene encodes CDR1 MNHEY and CDR2 SVGAGI. Written as DNA, the CDR3 is TGTGCCAGCAGACAGGCGCTAAACACCGGGGAGCTGTTTTTT. Amino acids: CASRQALNTGELFF.

The CDR3, as DNA: TGTGCCAGCATCGACGGGGCAGGGGCCAAGGACGAGCAGTACTTC. It yields the protein CASIDGAGAKDEQYF. The rearrangement joins TRBV13 to TRBJ2-5, with D perhaps TRBD1 (6 bases). The J call may be faulty, since TRBJ2-7 better matches the DNA end. The CDR3 has 15 amino acids. Looked up from germline, CDR1 is PRHDT and CDR2 is FYEKMQ (reference sequence).

The V call is TRBV5-1, the J call TRBJ2-2, with D uncertain. The V gene lost 9 bases and the J gene lost 5 bases, with 8 bases spanning the gap. CDR3 length: 11 amino acids. Looked up from germline, CDR1 is SGHRS and CDR2 is YFSETQ. CDR3 bases: TGCGCCAACAAGAGGACCGGGGAGCTGTTTTTT. It codes for CANKRTGELFF.

The CDR3 nucleotides are TGTGCCAGCAGTTTTGGCATAGATACGCAGTATTTT. This sequence encodes CASSFGIDTQYF. The chain combines TRBV28 with TRBJ2-3, with D uncertain. V was cut by 3 bases and J by 5 bases, with 6 bases left in between. The CDR3 contains 12 residues. Germline-derived CDR1 and CDR2 are MDHEN and SYDVKM.

The chain is built from TRBV19 and TRBJ1-2; the match to TRBD1 covers 10 bases. The ends lost 7 bases at V and 7 bases at J; junction bases unmatched: 9. This CDR3 is built from 14 residues. CDR1 is LNHDA and CDR2 is SQIVND in the germline V gene (reference sequence). The CDR3 DNA sequence: TGTGCCAGTACCCGCTGGGGGACAGGGGTTGGCTACACCTTC. It encodes CASTRWGTGVGYTF.

This sequence joins TRBV4-3 and TRBJ2-1; D may be TRBD2 (5 bases). The V gene lost 2 bases and the J gene lost 0 bases, with 11 bases spanning the gap. The CDR3 totals 16 residues. Germline assignment: CDR1 LGHNA and CDR2 YSLEER. CDR3 nucleotide sequence: TGCGCCAGCAGCCAAAGGCGGGCCAGCTCCTACAATGAGCAGTTCTTC. Amino acids: CASSQRRASSYNEQFF.

The chain carries TRBV4-2 and TRBJ1-2; D unclear. The germline V gene has CDR1 LGHNA and CDR2 YNFKEQ. The V end was cut by 0 bases, the J end by 0 bases, with 8 bases between. The CDR3 contains 15 residues. CDR3: CASSQEVLPNYGYTF. CDR3 DNA: TGTGCCAGCAGCCAAGAAGTACTTCCTAACTATGGCTACACCTTC.